This TCR beta chain was observed in a study of early T cells in non-severe SARS-CoV-2 infection. From germline, CDR1 is SGHVS and CDR2 FNYEAQ. Trimming stripped 2 bases from V and 0 bases from J, with 12 bases between. The CDR3 is 16 residues long. From the 5' RACE reads, TCRdb called clonotypes with MiXCR, one entry per CDR3 protein. The sample carries around 22,000 distinct CDR3 sequences, about 3.7% recorded once. Sequenced material: whole blood. V usage is TRBV7-6 and J usage is TRBJ2-3; maybe TRBD2 (5 bases). The origin of this receptor is an adult who was a healthcare worker with PCR-confirmed SARS-CoV-2 infection or an uninfected control (not recorded which). The CDR3 region is CASSLKRGSSTDTQYF. The CDR3 DNA is TGTGCCAGCAGCTTAAAGCGAGGGTCCAGCACAGATACGCAGTATTTT.